One sample yielded the 20 T cell receptor beta chains listed below, sequenced in a study of early T cells in non-severe SARS-CoV-2 infection. TCRdb processed the 5' RACE reads anew with MiXCR; each CDR3 protein has one entry. Here the sample spans more than 25,000 distinct CDR3 sequences, less than 6.5% being singletons. The sequenced material came from whole blood. The origin of the receptors is an adult who was a healthcare worker with PCR-confirmed SARS-CoV-2 infection or an uninfected control (not recorded which).

This clonotype showed up just a few times. The V gene is TRBV19, the J gene TRBJ2-7, with 7 bases identical to TRBD1. Germline V gene data show CDR1 as LNHDA and CDR2 as SQIVND (reference sequence). The CDR3 runs 12 residues. V was pared by 6 bases and J by 5 bases, with 4 bases of the junction left unmatched. The CDR3: CASSLTGDEQYF. The DNA for the CDR3 is TGTGCCAGTAGCCTAACAGGGGACGAGCAGTACTTC.

This clonotype has at least ten counts. Here the CDR3 reads CATSRYPDTQYF. DNA of the CDR3: TGTGCCACCAGCAGATATCCAGATACGCAGTATTTT. The V gene is TRBV15, the J gene TRBJ2-3; D unresolved. This CDR3 is built from 12 residues. V shed 2 bases and J shed 4 bases, with 4 bases lying between them. Germline-derived CDR1 and CDR2 are LNHNV and YYDKDF (reference sequence).

At least ten counts were recorded for this clonotype. J is TRBJ2-7 and V is TRBV19; either TRBD1 or TRBD2 may fit D (5 bases each). The germline V gene has CDR1 LNHDA and CDR2 SQIVND (reference sequence). There are 15 residues in the CDR3. The ends were cut back, 3 bases at V and 2 bases at J, with 14 bases in the middle. The CDR3 DNA reads as TGTGCCAGTAGTATTACCTGGGGGTCGACCTACGAGCAGTACTTC. Its translation is CASSITWGSTYEQYF.

This clonotype was observed many times. The genes are TRBV28 and TRBJ1-1, with D maybe TRBD1 (6 bases). The CDR3 sequence is 16 residues long. Trimming shortened V by 4 bases and J by 0 bases, and 15 bases separated the two germline ends. Germline V CDR1 and CDR2: MDHEN, SYDVKM. Here the CDR3 reads CASSSILDRVNTEAFF. The CDR3 coding sequence is TGTGCCAGCAGTTCGATCCTGGACAGAGTGAACACTGAAGCTTTCTTT.

This chain links TRBV4-2 with TRBJ2-7; 7 nucleotides agree with TRBD2. Germline V lookup: CDR1 LGHNA, CDR2 YNFKEQ. With V trimmed by 4 bases and J by 4 bases, 7 bases remained unmatched. This CDR3 region has 14 residues. CDR3 DNA: TGTGCCAGCAGCCTGACTAGCCCCTTATACGAGCAGTACTTC. Translation gives CASSLTSPLYEQYF.

This clonotype was counted ten times or more. CDR3 in DNA: TGCAGTGCTAGACAGCTCCGCGTGGAGGGTGAGGCTTTCTTT. Residues: CSARQLRVEGEAFF. The chain has TRBV20-1 and TRBJ1-1; D gene unclear. Per germline, CDR1 DFQATT and CDR2 SNEGSKA (reference sequence). V was pared by 2 bases and J by 11 bases, with 21 bases between. This CDR3 has 14 amino acids.

This clonotype showed up many times. The chain joins TRBV4-1 to TRBJ2-4, with unresolved D. Germline CDR1 reads MGHRA; CDR2 reads YSYEKL. V lost 2 bases and J 0 bases, leaving 11 bases between the germline ends. This CDR3 is 16 amino acids long. CDR3 coding DNA: TGCGCCAGCAGCCAACCCTCATCAACAGCCAAAAACATTCAGTACTTC. Translated, it gives CASSQPSSTAKNIQYF.

This clonotype has a count of ten or more. J is TRBJ2-2 and V is TRBV28; D not resolved. CDR1 and CDR2 from the germline V gene are MDHEN and SYDVKM. The germline V and J ends were trimmed by 9 bases and 4 bases, with 18 bases remaining between them. This CDR3 is 15 amino acids long. The CDR3 DNA reads TGTGCCAGTTCGTTAACTGGGGTCAGCACCGGGGAGCTGTTTTTT. Translated: CASSLTGVSTGELFF.

The chain combines TRBV7-9 with TRBJ1-6; no definite D call. The CDR3 is 18 residues long. Per the germline V gene, CDR1 is SEHNR and CDR2 is FQNEAQ (reference sequence). Trimming took off 5 bases at V and 7 bases at J, with 24 bases between the two ends. DNA for the CDR3: TGTGCCAGCAGCCCGAACGATCTTAGACGGCCGATCAATTCACCCCTCCACTTT. Protein sequence: CASSPNDLRRPINSPLHF.

The table lists this clonotype with many counts. The gene calls are TRBV20-1 and TRBJ2-3, with TRBD2 identical over 12 bases. The germline V gene encodes CDR1 DFQATT and CDR2 SNEGSKA (reference sequence). V gave up 5 bases and J gave up 1 base; unmatched junction bases: 10. This CDR3 region has 17 residues. CDR3 amino acids: CSAGAHGTSGRTDTQYF. Written as DNA, the CDR3 is TGCAGTGCTGGAGCCCATGGGACTAGCGGGCGCACAGATACGCAGTATTTT.

The CDR3 DNA reads TGTGCCAGCAGTCCCGATCCAGCGGGCGCGAACACCGGGGAGCTGTTTTTT. It codes for CASSPDPAGANTGELFF. The V gene is TRBV27, the J gene TRBJ2-2; possible D gene TRBD2, 6 bases. Per the germline V gene, CDR1 is MNHEY and CDR2 is SMNVEV (reference sequence). The CDR3 length is 17 residues. The germline V and J ends were trimmed by 5 bases and 0 bases, with 16 bases remaining between them.

This clonotype was counted ten times or more. The chain combines TRBV12-3 or TRBV12-4 with TRBJ2-1; TRBD1 aligns across 7 bases. This CDR3 has 15 residues. The V and J ends lost 6 bases and 4 bases, in that order; junction bases with no gene match: 9. The CDR3 reads CASSALGQTYNEQFF. The CDR3 bases are TGTGCCAGCAGCGCTTTGGGACAGACTTACAATGAGCAGTTCTTC.

The V call is TRBV4-2, the J call TRBJ2-7; 8 nucleotides agree with TRBD2. The CDR3 is 12 residues long. V lost 5 bases, J lost 3 bases, and 0 bases stayed unmatched. CDR1 and CDR2 from the germline V gene are LGHNA and YNFKEQ. In DNA form, the CDR3 reads TGTGCCAGCAGCGCGGGGGGCTACGAGCAGTACTTC. This codes for CASSAGGYEQYF.

In this sample, this clonotype turned up many times. V and J are TRBV19 and TRBJ2-2, with TRBD1 matching over 9 bases. The CDR3 consists of 17 residues. J gave up 3 bases and V 5 bases, and 10 bases lay outside the gene matches. Germline CDR1 and CDR2: LNHDA and SQIVND (reference sequence). The CDR3: CASSSLWRDRDTGELFF. For the CDR3, the DNA is TGTGCCAGTAGTTCTCTCTGGAGGGACAGGGACACCGGGGAGCTGTTTTTT.

This clonotype was observed many times. The chain recombines TRBV6-5 with TRBJ1-4; 7 bases map to TRBD1. The V segment lost 6 bases and the J segment 8 bases; nucleotides outside the gene matches: 9. This CDR3 spans 14 amino acids. Germline loops: CDR1 MNHEY, CDR2 SVGAGI. The DNA of the CDR3 is TGTGCCAGCAGACCAACAGGGGCTCAAGAAAAACTGTTTTTT. It encodes CASRPTGAQEKLFF.

This clonotype was counted many times. The V gene is TRBV20-1, the J gene TRBJ2-7; maybe TRBD2 (6 bases). From germline, CDR1 is DFQATT and CDR2 SNEGSKA (reference sequence). V was shortened by 6 bases and J by 2 bases, with 14 bases between the two germline ends. The CDR3 spans 13 residues. Here the CDR3 reads CSARREGPYEQYF. CDR3 DNA sequence: TGCAGTGCCAGGCGGGAAGGACCCTACGAGCAGTACTTC.

This clonotype was seen ten or more times. The rearrangement uses TRBV18 and TRBJ2-7, with no clear D. CDR3 length equals 13 residues. V lost 3 bases and J 4 bases, leaving 10 bases between the germline ends. Germline assignment: CDR1 KGHSH and CDR2 LQKENI. CDR3 sequence: CASSPIESYEQYF. The CDR3 DNA reads as TGTGCCAGCTCACCCATTGAGTCGTACGAGCAGTACTTC.

This clonotype was seen repeatedly, ten times or more. The chain employs TRBV5-1 and TRBJ2-1; TRBD2 agrees at 12 bases. The germline gives CDR1 SGHRS, CDR2 YFSETQ. V lost 5 bases to trimming and J lost 5 bases; unmatched junction nucleotides: 5. The CDR3 has 15 amino acids. CDR3 loop: CASRLRLAGDNEQFF. The CDR3 region has the DNA TGCGCCAGCAGACTGCGACTAGCGGGAGACAATGAGCAGTTCTTC.

Many counts were recorded for this clonotype. The V and J genes are TRBV28 and TRBJ1-1; 7 bases fit TRBD1. The germline V gene encodes CDR1 MDHEN and CDR2 SYDVKM. The V gene end was trimmed by 4 bases and the J gene end by 1 base; junction bases not matched to a gene: 3. The CDR3 runs 14 residues. CDR3 protein: CASSSGQANTEAFF. The DNA of the CDR3 is TGTGCCAGCAGTTCCGGACAGGCGAACACTGAAGCTTTCTTT. Looking up the rest from reference TRBV28 and TRBJ1-1 gives the full variable domain: DVKVTQSSRYLVKRTGEKVFLECVQDMDHENMFWYRQDPGLGLRLIYFSYDVKMKEKGDIPEGYSVSREKKERFSLILESASTNQTSMYLCASSSGQANTEAFFGQGTRLTVV.

Remarks on this clonotype: This clone may be a read error of a much larger clone one base away. The CDR3 region has the DNA TGCGCCAGCAGTGAGCTGGCCGACTATGGCTACACCTTC. Residues: CASSELADYGYTF. This chain links TRBV10-1 with TRBJ1-2; D gene uncertain. Per the germline V gene, CDR1 is WNHNN and CDR2 is SYGVQD (reference sequence). The length of the CDR3 is 13 residues. The V end lost 2 bases, the J end lost 3 bases, and 7 bases lay between the germline ends.